These T cell receptor beta chains were read from a single sample in a study of shared clonotypes between healthy human individuals. Repertoires were generated with immunoSEQ multiplex PCR, while TCRdb's copy carries only in-frame clones and drops some. The sample records about 600,000 clones, 95% to 98% being singletons. Sequencing was performed on naive CD8+ T cells sorted from blood. The receptors were sampled from a man aged 25 to 45 in good health. Both conserved end residues are part of each CDR3. The D gene is left open where the match is weak. Expanded clones get a size class; other rows say once, few or many, or leave the size out.

j_gene	d_gene	len	v_gene	abundance	CDR3nt	CDR3aa
TRBJ2-2	TRBD1	16	TRBV9	few	TGTGCCAGCAGCGTCACAGGGGGCACGATCGCCGGGGAGCTGTTTTTT	CASSVTGGTIAGELFF
TRBJ2-5	NA	15	TRBV29-1	few	TGCAGCCCCCCTCTAGGCGGACCGATACGGGAGACCCAGTACTTC	CSPPLGGPIRETQYF
TRBJ1-5	TRBD1	19	TRBV6-1	NA	TGTGCCAGCAGTGAAGGGTTAGGGACAGGGGGTTTTGGGAATCAGCCCCAGCATTTT	CASSEGLGTGGFGNQPQHF
TRBJ1-5	NA	16	TRBV21-1	NA	TGTGCCAGCAGCAAAGGTGGGGGCATTAGCAATCAGCCCCAGCATTTT	CASSKGGGISNQPQHF
TRBJ2-1	TRBD2	15	TRBV6-1	NA	TGTGCCAGCAGTGAATGGCGCGGGGGGGGTGATGAGCAGTTCTTC	CASSEWRGGGDEQFF
TRBJ2-1	NA	17	TRBV7-8	NA	TGTGCCAGCAGTGTGGAGGGAGCCGTTACTAGGGGCAATGAGCAGTTCTTC	CASSVEGAVTRGNEQFF
TRBJ2-1	NA	16	TRBV5-1	NA	TGCGCCAGCAGCCCCGCAGAGGGGGAGCGGTACAATGAGCAGTTCTTC	CASSPAEGERYNEQFF
TRBJ1-1	NA	15	TRBV4-1	NA	TGCGCCAGCAGCCAAGCTACGGGCTTCGCAGGTGAAGCTTTCTTT	CASSQATGFAGEAFF
TRBJ2-3	TRBD2	19	TRBV12-5	once	TGTGCTAGTGGTTTGGTACTCCAGGGAGAGCGGGAGCACACAGATACGCAGTATTTT	CASGLVLQGEREHTDTQYF
TRBJ2-7	TRBD2	14	TRBV10-1	NA	TGCGCCAGCAGTCATAGCGGGAGACCCTACGAGCAGTACTTC	CASSHSGRPYEQYF
TRBJ1-5	NA	13	TRBV10-1	NA	TGCGCCAGCAGCCAGACTGGCAATCAGCCCCAGCATTTT	CASSQTGNQPQHF
TRBJ1-1	TRBD1	13	TRBV18	NA	TGTGCCAGCTCACCGGGACAGTTTACTGAAGCTTTCTTT	CASSPGQFTEAFF
TRBJ2-1	TRBD1	13	TRBV10-3	NA	TGTGCCATCAGCCCGACAGGGGTCAATGAGCAGTTCTTC	CAISPTGVNEQFF
TRBJ1-2	NA	14	TRBV4-1	NA	TGCGCCAGCAGCCAAGGGGCCATAACGGATGGCTACACCTTC	CASSQGAITDGYTF
TRBJ1-4	NA	16	TRBV7-9	NA	TGTGCCAGCAGCTTAAGTCCACAGGGCACAAATGAAAAACTGTTTTTT	CASSLSPQGTNEKLFF
TRBJ2-1	NA	16	TRBV12-5	once	TGTGCTAGTGGTTTGGGAACAGGGCCTTCCTACAATGAGCAGTTCTTC	CASGLGTGPSYNEQFF
TRBJ2-1	TRBD1	15	TRBV5-1	once	TGCGCCAGCAGCCCGGGACAGGTGGGCTACAATGAGCAGTTCTTC	CASSPGQVGYNEQFF
TRBJ2-7	TRBD2	14	TRBV9	NA	TGTGCCAGCAGCCCGACTAGCGGGAAACACGAGCAGTACTTC	CASSPTSGKHEQYF
TRBJ2-7	NA	15	TRBV6-1	NA	TGTGCCAGCAGTGAATCTGTGACTGGAGTCTACGAGCAGTACTTC	CASSESVTGVYEQYF
TRBJ2-1	NA	15	TRBV27	NA	TGTGCCAGCAGTCCCAGGCGGAGCTCCTACAATGAGCAGTTCTTC	CASSPRRSSYNEQFF
TRBJ2-3	NA	14	TRBV27	NA	TGTGCCAGCAACCCTGATAAGAACGGAGATACGCAGTATTTT	CASNPDKNGDTQYF
TRBJ1-1	NA	13	TRBV7-9	NA	TGTGCCAGCAGCTTTCTGGGTTGGCCTGAAGCTTTCTTT	CASSFLGWPEAFF
TRBJ2-7	NA	13	TRBV6-1	NA	TGTGCCAGCAGGGACGGTCGTACCTACGAGCAGTACTTC	CASRDGRTYEQYF
TRBJ1-5	NA	16	TRBV21-1	NA	TGTGCCAGCAGGATCGGGACAGCACAAACCGATCAGCCCCAGCATTTT	CASRIGTAQTDQPQHF
TRBJ2-2	NA	15	TRBV4-3	NA	TGCGCCAGCAGCCCTCAGAGAGGGGACACCGGGGAGCTGTTTTTT	CASSPQRGDTGELFF
TRBJ1-5	NA	14	TRBV19	NA	TGTGCCAGTAGTACCGACGGATACAATCAGCCCCAGCATTTT	CASSTDGYNQPQHF
TRBJ2-2	TRBD2	17	TRBV7-2	NA	TGTGCCAGCAGCTCCCGGACTAGCGGAGTACTCTACGGGGAGCTGTTTTTT	CASSSRTSGVLYGELFF
TRBJ1-5	NA	15	TRBV6-1	NA	TGTGCCAGCAGTGATGATCAGGGAGTAAAAAAGCCCCAGCATTTT	CASSDDQGVKKPQHF
TRBJ2-6	NA	15	TRBV15	NA	TGTGCCACCAGCAGAGAATTTCCTGGGGCCAACGTCCTGACTTTC	CATSREFPGANVLTF
TRBJ1-5	NA	12	TRBV27	NA	TGTGCCAGCAGTCCCCCTTTAGGGCCCCAGCATTTT	CASSPPLGPQHF
TRBJ2-7	NA	14	TRBV29-1	NA	TGCAGCGTTGAAGATGCAGGATTGACCTACGAGCAGTACTTC	CSVEDAGLTYEQYF
TRBJ2-7	NA	13	TRBV27	NA	TGTGCCAGCCGCGGCGGAGGGCCCTACGAGCAGTACTTC	CASRGGGPYEQYF
TRBJ2-4	NA	16	TRBV11-2	NA	TGTGCCAGCAGCTTAGACTTGGGTCTAGCCAAAAACATTCAGTACTTC	CASSLDLGLAKNIQYF
TRBJ2-3	NA	15	TRBV19	NA	TGTGCCAGTAGTATAGGAGTCGGACTCTCAGATACGCAGTATTTT	CASSIGVGLSDTQYF
TRBJ2-7	NA	14	TRBV27	NA	TGTGCCAGCAGTCCTGACGACCGAGCCTACGAGCAGTACTTC	CASSPDDRAYEQYF
TRBJ1-1	NA	15	TRBV4-3	NA	TGCGCCAGCAGCCAAGATACCCAGGGGAGCTCTGAAGCTTTCTTT	CASSQDTQGSSEAFF
TRBJ2-1	TRBD1	16	TRBV4-1	NA	TGCGCCAGCAGCCAAGTGGGGACAGGCGATCCCAATGAGCAGTTCTTC	CASSQVGTGDPNEQFF
TRBJ2-5	TRBD2	15	TRBV7-9	NA	TGTGCCAGCAGCTTTGCCGGGAGGGCCAGAGAGACCCAGTACTTC	CASSFAGRARETQYF
TRBJ2-7	NA	14	TRBV27	NA	TGTGCCACCTCTCGGGGGAAAGGACCCTACGAGCAGTACTTC	CATSRGKGPYEQYF
TRBJ2-7	NA	12	TRBV11-2	NA	TGTGCCAGCAGGGAAAGCTCCTACGAGCAGTACTTC	CASRESSYEQYF
TRBJ1-1	NA	13	TRBV4-1	NA	TGCGCCAGCAGCCGCGGCGGGAACACTGAAGCTTTCTTT	CASSRGGNTEAFF
TRBJ2-7	NA	14	TRBV27	NA	TGTGCCAGCAGTTTGTTGGGGGGCAACTACGAGCAGTACTTC	CASSLLGGNYEQYF
TRBJ2-7	NA	14	TRBV5-8	once	TGTGCCAGCAGCCTTAGCGGGACAGGCTACGAGCAGTACTTC	CASSLSGTGYEQYF
TRBJ1-1	TRBD1	15	TRBV7-6	NA	TGTGCCAGCAGCTCTGGGACAGGAATGAACACTGAAGCTTTCTTT	CASSSGTGMNTEAFF
TRBJ1-4	NA	15	TRBV6-1	NA	TGTGCCAGCAGTGAAGACAGCGCAACTAATGAAAAACTGTTTTTT	CASSEDSATNEKLFF
TRBJ1-1	NA	12	TRBV6-5	NA	TGTGCCAGCCGCAAAGGGGGCACTGAAGCTTTCTTT	CASRKGGTEAFF
TRBJ2-7	NA	13	TRBV5-1	NA	TGCGCCACCGCCCAGGGCAGGGACTACGAGCAGTACTTC	CATAQGRDYEQYF
TRBJ2-1	NA	16	TRBV7-8	NA	TGTGCCAGCAGCTTAGACATAGACAGGCCTGCAAATGAGCAGTTCTTC	CASSLDIDRPANEQFF
TRBJ2-5	TRBD1	12	TRBV30	NA	TGTGCCTCTTGGACAGGGGAGGAGACCCAGTACTTC	CASWTGEETQYF
TRBJ2-2	TRBD1	15	TRBV7-9	NA	TGTGCCAGCAGACTAGGGACAGGGGGTACCGGGGAGCTGTTTTTT	CASRLGTGGTGELFF
TRBJ1-2	NA	12	TRBV25-1	few	TGTGCCAGCTCCGGGATCCCCCACGGCTACACCTTC	CASSGIPHGYTF
TRBJ2-1	TRBD2	15	TRBV10-3	NA	TGTGCCATCAGTGGTGAGCGGGAGGCCTACAATGAGCAGTTCTTC	CAISGEREAYNEQFF
TRBJ2-1	NA	13	TRBV27	NA	TGTGCCAGCACCCCCGGGACAAACAATGAGCAGTTCTTC	CASTPGTNNEQFF
TRBJ1-4	NA	15	TRBV19	NA	TGTGCCAGTAGCTTAGACCACAAAGGGCATGAAAAACTGTTTTTT	CASSLDHKGHEKLFF
TRBJ2-1	NA	16	TRBV27	NA	TGTGCCAGCAGTCCCGTCGGGTCTAGCGTTTACAATGAGCAGTTCTTC	CASSPVGSSVYNEQFF
TRBJ1-3	NA	14	TRBV5-4	once	TGTGCCAGCAGCTTGGAAGGCTCGGGAAACACCATATATTTT	CASSLEGSGNTIYF
TRBJ1-2	TRBD1	13	TRBV29-1	once	TGCAGCGTGAACGACAGGGGGGTTGATGGCTACACCTTC	CSVNDRGVDGYTF
TRBJ2-7	NA	16	TRBV6-5	NA	TGTGCCAGCAGTTACTCGTGGGGCGGAAGCTCCTACGAGCAGTACTTC	CASSYSWGGSSYEQYF
TRBJ2-1	TRBD1	23	TRBV27	NA	TGTGCCAGCCGGCAGTACTCCCAGGGGGCTCGGGACAGTCTCGTACCCAGGGGTAATGAGCAGTTCTTC	CASRQYSQGARDSLVPRGNEQFF
TRBJ2-1	NA	11	TRBV5-1	NA	TGCGCCAGTATAGGTACGGATGAGCAGTTCTTC	CASIGTDEQFF